This entry lists 18 T cell receptor beta chains sequenced from one sample in a study of early T cells in non-severe SARS-CoV-2 infection. MiXCR was run by TCRdb on the 5' RACE reads, yielding one entry per CDR3 protein. The sample yields about 130,000 distinct CDR3 sequences, 15% seen once. What was sequenced was whole blood. All receptors come from an adult who was a healthcare worker with PCR-confirmed SARS-CoV-2 infection or an uninfected control (not recorded which).

The CDR3 is CASSWQGGGYTF. The CDR3 DNA reads as TGTGCCAGCAGCTGGCAGGGTGGGGGCTACACCTTC. V and J are TRBV7-9 and TRBJ1-2; a possible D gene is TRBD1 (5 bases). From germline, CDR1 is SEHNR and CDR2 FQNEAQ (reference sequence). The CDR3 sequence is 12 residues long. V lost 4 bases, J lost 8 bases, and 11 bases lay in between.

This clonotype came up many times. CDR3 amino acids: CAWSVGKETQYF. The CDR3 nucleotides are TGTGCCTGGAGTGTCGGGAAAGAGACCCAGTACTTC. V gene TRBV30 combines with J gene TRBJ2-5, with D perhaps TRBD2 (5 bases). CDR1 is GTSNPN and CDR2 is SVGIG in the germline V gene (reference sequence). The CDR3 has 12 residues. Trimming left V 0 bases short and J 3 bases short, with 5 bases between. The whole variable domain, filled in from reference TRBV30 and TRBJ2-5, reads SQTIHQWPATLVQPVGSPLSLECTVEGTSNPNLYWYRQAAGRGLQLLFYSVGIGQISSEVPQNLSASRPQDRQFILSSKKLLLSDSGFYLCAWSVGKETQYFGPGTRLLVL.

This clonotype was recorded a few times. The chain uses TRBV29-1 and TRBJ2-7, with D perhaps matching TRBD2 (5 bases). Germline V gene lookup returns CDR1 SQVTM and CDR2 ANQGSEA. There are 14 residues in the CDR3. V shed 5 bases and J shed 6 bases, with 20 bases lying between them. The CDR3 DNA reads as TGCAGCGTTATACCGCGTGAGGGAATATCCGAGCAGTACTTC. Its protein is CSVIPREGISEQYF.

There are a few counts of this clonotype. Sequence at one end of the junction differs from germline and may be a read error. The J gene is TRBJ2-7, the V gene TRBV4-1; D may be TRBD1 or TRBD2 (5 bases each). CDR1 is MGHRA, CDR2 YSYEKL, per germline. The CDR3 has 9 residues. The CDR3 loop is CASSQGRSF. The CDR3 region has the DNA TGCGCCAGCAGCCAGGGACGGAGCTTC.

This clonotype was observed once. A single base separates this from a much larger clone, so it may be a read error. V and J are TRBV7-6 and TRBJ1-6; no definite D call. There are 15 residues in the CDR3. Germline V gives CDR1 SGHVS, CDR2 FNYEAQ. V lost 5 bases, J lost 5 bases, and 13 bases lay in between. The CDR3: CASSTRVRNNSPLHF. The CDR3 DNA sequence: TGTGCCAGCAGCACACGGGTCAGGAATAATTCACCCCTCCACTTT.

The chain recombines TRBV13 with TRBJ2-2, with D possibly TRBD2 on 6 matching bases. Germline CDR1 reads PRHDT; CDR2 reads FYEKMQ (reference sequence). Trimming removed 5 bases at V and 3 bases at J, with 16 bases between. The CDR3 runs to 16 residues. The CDR3 DNA is TGTGCCAGCAGCCCCCGTGGAGGGGAGTACACCGGGGAGCTGTTTTTT. This gives the protein CASSPRGGEYTGELFF.

This clonotype showed up many times. The CDR3: CASSQESSGRYGYTF. As DNA, the CDR3 is TGTGCCAGCAGCCAAGAATCTTCAGGGCGATATGGCTACACCTTC. V usage is TRBV3-1 and J usage is TRBJ1-2, with D maybe TRBD1 (5 bases). Trimming cost V 0 bases and J 5 bases, with 13 bases left between them. CDR3 size: 15 residues. Germline CDR1 is LGHDT and CDR2 is YNNKEL (reference sequence).

The CDR3 coding sequence is TGTGCCAGCAGCTTCACTACCTCGACTGAAGCTTTCTTT. Protein sequence: CASSFTTSTEAFF. V is TRBV7-9 and J is TRBJ1-1; D gene uncertain. Per germline, CDR1 SEHNR and CDR2 FQNEAQ (reference sequence). V dropped 3 bases and J dropped 5 bases, with 10 bases sitting between them. The CDR3 extends over 13 amino acids.

The CDR3 DNA is TGTGCCAGCAGCGGGGCCTATAATTCACCCCTCCACTTT. Translating gives CASSGAYNSPLHF. The chain carries TRBV6-1 and TRBJ1-6, with D unclear. The CDR3 covers 13 residues. CDR1 is MNHNS and CDR2 is SASEGT in the germline V gene. The V end lost 6 bases, the J end lost 2 bases, and 5 bases lay between the germline ends.

V usage is TRBV27 and J usage is TRBJ1-1; no clear D. Trimming shortened V by 9 bases and J by 3 bases, and 23 bases separated the two germline ends. The CDR3 runs 16 residues. Germline lookup yields CDR1 MNHEY and CDR2 SMNVEV (reference sequence). CDR3 in amino acids: CASGPLVPTRDTEAFF. In DNA form, the CDR3 reads TGTGCCAGTGGGCCACTTGTCCCAACGAGGGACACTGAAGCTTTCTTT.

The chain joins TRBV7-3 to TRBJ2-5, with TRBD2 identical over 8 bases. Germline loops: CDR1 SGHTA, CDR2 FQGTGA. This CDR3 contains 15 residues. The V gene end was trimmed by 5 bases and the J gene end by 5 bases; junction bases not matched to a gene: 10. DNA for the CDR3: TGTGCCAGCAGCCTCGGGACTAGTAGGGGGGAGACCCAGTACTTC. As protein: CASSLGTSRGETQYF.

This clonotype was detected ten times or more. The chain has TRBV14 and TRBJ1-2; D unclear. The CDR3 has 15 amino acids. V was clipped by 4 bases and J by 5 bases, with 17 bases between them. CDR1 and CDR2 from the germline V gene are SGHDN and FVKESK. The CDR3 loop reads CASSLGVSIGYGYTF. As DNA, the CDR3 is TGTGCCAGCAGCCTTGGAGTCTCGATAGGATATGGCTACACCTTC. Looking up the rest from reference TRBV14 and TRBJ1-2 gives the full variable domain: EAGVTQFPSHSVIEKGQTVTLRCDPISGHDNLYWYRRVMGKEIKFLLHFVKESKQDESGMPNNRFLAERTGGTYSTLKVQPAELEDSGVYFCASSLGVSIGYGYTFGSGTRLTVV.

This clonotype was found many times. The chain links TRBV5-1 to TRBJ2-6; D may match TRBD1 or TRBD2 (5 bases each). The germline gives CDR1 SGHRS, CDR2 YFSETQ. The CDR3 consists of 15 residues. Trimming shortened V by 1 base and J by 4 bases, and 9 bases separated the two germline ends. In DNA form, the CDR3 reads TGCGCCAGCAGCTTGCCCGGGACCGGGGCCAACGTCCTGACTTTC. Translation gives CASSLPGTGANVLTF.

The chain joins TRBV7-9 to TRBJ2-1; weak D call: TRBD1 (5 bases). Germline V gives CDR1 SEHNR, CDR2 FQNEAQ (reference sequence). There are 14 residues in the CDR3. The V gene lost 4 bases and the J gene lost 12 bases, with 19 bases spanning the gap. CDR3 nucleotides: TGTGCCAGCAGCTCGTCAGGGCAGATAACCCGGCAGTTCTTC. The encoded protein is CASSSSGQITRQFF. The full variable domain, its missing parts supplied by reference TRBV7-9 and TRBJ2-1, is DTGVSQNPRHKITKRGQNVTFRCDPISEHNRLYWYRQTLGQGPEFLTYFQNEAQLEKSRLLSDRFSAERPKGSFSTLEIQRTEQGDSAMYLCASSSSGQITRQFFGPGTRLTVL.

This clonotype appeared a few times. The rearrangement links TRBV6-5 to TRBJ2-3, with 7 bases lining up with TRBD1. The germline V gene has CDR1 MNHEY and CDR2 SVGAGI. V was pared by 4 bases and J by 1 base, with 8 bases of the junction left unmatched. The CDR3 extends over 16 amino acids. CDR3 region: CASSSLRTGGTDTQYF. CDR3 DNA: TGTGCCAGCAGTTCCCTGCGGACAGGCGGCACAGATACGCAGTATTTT.

This clonotype showed up just a few times. The chain has TRBV5-6 and TRBJ2-1, with D unclear. Germline V gives CDR1 SGHDT, CDR2 YYEEEE. Trimming removed 0 bases from V and 1 base from J, with 14 bases in between. The CDR3 extends over 17 amino acids. This chain's CDR3 is CASSLVSLTASYNEQFF. For the CDR3, the DNA is TGTGCCAGCAGCTTGGTGTCTTTAACAGCTTCCTACAATGAGCAGTTCTTC.

The rearrangement uses TRBV4-1 and TRBJ2-7; 7 bases fit TRBD2. Losses at the gene ends were 3 bases for V and 5 bases for J; bases not matched to a gene: 1. Germline CDR1 reads MGHRA; CDR2 reads YSYEKL. The CDR3 has 12 residues. CDR3 nucleotides: TGCGCCAGCAGCCAGGCGGGGGACGAGCAGTACTTC. Its protein product is CASSQAGDEQYF.

A remark on this clonotype: At one of its ends the junction is not consistent with the germline gene, which may arise from a read error. This chain links TRBV29-1 with TRBJ2-3; 7 bases are shared with TRBD1. This CDR3 has 14 residues. The germline gives CDR1 SQVTM, CDR2 ANQGSEA. The CDR3 bases are TGCAGCGCTGAAAAGGGACAGACGGGAGATACGCAGTATTTT. Its protein is CSAEKGQTGDTQYF.